This TCR beta chain was profiled in a study of siplizumab effects on memory and regulatory T cells (dated by TCRdb to the late 2010s). Concerning the study at large: The study examined how the anti-CD2 antibody siplizumab affects alloreactive T-cell subsets in allogeneic mixed lymphocyte reactions built from human PBMCs.

With respect to this clone: Its specific antigen is unknown. Base qualities are not recorded, but no much larger clone differs from it by a single base.

The investigation overall reported the following: The suppressive function of proliferating Tregs from siplizumab cultures was not functionally confirmed. Unstimulated naive T cells appeared to be more diverse than memory T cells, and naive cells seemed to make a substantial contribution to the alloresponse. Among mappable alloreactive CD4+ clones, the Treg-derived fraction averaged 68.8% with siplizumab versus 25% to 30% in control reactions. The cumulative frequency of alloreactive sequences that could be traced back to unstimulated CD4+ memory T cells was significantly reduced by siplizumab. Because sequences below about 10^-5 frequency were poorly captured, only a minor fraction of alloreactive clones could be mapped to unstimulated subsets. For roughly 75-96% of proliferating CD4+ or CD8+ clones, no naive or memory phenotype could be assigned.

The CDR3 holds 18 amino acids from the cysteine to the phenylalanine. Only the CDR3 DNA is retained, 54 bases long and in frame from the first base. V is trimmed back by 7 bases and J by 2 bases, and the junction contains 14 bases that no gene match accounts for. CDR1 and CDR2 are drawn from the germline V gene: SGHTA, FQGNSA. Sorted unstimulated T cells and proliferating T cells recovered from mixed lymphocyte reactions were subjected to TCRbeta CDR3 sequencing. Fresh whole blood from fewer than twelve HLA-typed healthy donors was used to isolate PBMCs. To map where alloreactive clones came from, CD4+ non-regulatory T cells in the unstimulated state were FACS-sorted. Library method: the immunoSEQ multiplex PCR assay. Each sample had 9 x 10^4 or so TCR templates assayed by the deep sequencing platform. Genomic DNA extracted from sorted T cells was used for TCRbeta CDR3 sequencing. Regarding the original processing steps: The R programming language was used for clonal analysis of TCRbeta CDR3 data. Alloreactive CD4+ and CD8+ clones were defined by comparing unstimulated samples with post-reaction CFSE-low samples. Regulatory or non-regulatory origin of alloreactive CD4+ clones was assigned by matching sequences to the sorted unstimulated Treg and non-Treg repertoires. TCRdb provides this immuneACCESS table in a form limited to in-frame rearrangements. Some clones are lacking; in checked studies, under half of them reflect an unresolved V gene, and why the rest are absent is not known. For V, J and clone size, that table is used; D and trimming come from the DNA. In all, the sample holds some 120,000 clones, and approximately 94% of those were seen once. The ten largest make up roughly 1.5% of the sample.

The material sequenced was non-Treg CD4+ T cells sorted from blood. This sample's cell subset or site label indicates: FACS-sorted unstimulated CD4+ non-regulatory T cells. The rearrangement combines TRBV7-2 with TRBJ2-5, and 12 junction bases match TRBD2. This TCR was sampled from a human donor in good health. For the CDR3, the sequence is CASTLGLAGGRVQETQYF. In nucleotides, the sequence is TGTGCCAGCACTCTTGGGCTAGCGGGGGGGAGGGTACAAGAGACCCAGTACTTC.